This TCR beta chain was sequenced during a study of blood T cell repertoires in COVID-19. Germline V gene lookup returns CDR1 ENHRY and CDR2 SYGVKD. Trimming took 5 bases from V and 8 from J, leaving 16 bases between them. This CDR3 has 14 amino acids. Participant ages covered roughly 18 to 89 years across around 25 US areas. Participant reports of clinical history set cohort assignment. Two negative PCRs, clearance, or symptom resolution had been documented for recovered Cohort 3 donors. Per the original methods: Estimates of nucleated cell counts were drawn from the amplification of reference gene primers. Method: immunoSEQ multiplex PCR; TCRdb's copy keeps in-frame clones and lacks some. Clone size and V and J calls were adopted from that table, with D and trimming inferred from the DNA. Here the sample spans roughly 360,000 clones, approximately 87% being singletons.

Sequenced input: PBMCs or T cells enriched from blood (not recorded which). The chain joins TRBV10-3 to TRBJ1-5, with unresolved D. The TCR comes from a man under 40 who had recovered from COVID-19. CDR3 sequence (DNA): TGTGCCATCAGTCCCGCGGGGAGTATAGAGCCCCAGCATTTT. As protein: CAISPAGSIEPQHF.